This TCR beta chain was sequenced in a study of technical replicates of blood from a few donors. Some clones are missing from TCRdb's copy, which holds only in-frame ones; the method was immunoSEQ multiplex PCR. The table shows more than 65,000 clones, with around 90% occurring only once. V was shortened by 1 base and J by 5 bases, with 4 bases between the two germline ends. Germline CDR1 and CDR2: SGHTS and YDEGEE. This CDR3 comprises 12 residues. Sequencing was done on a sample of T cells isolated from PBMCs. The V and J genes are TRBV5-8 and TRBJ2-4; D call uncertain. The sequence was collected from a human donor in good health. CDR3 region: CASSLLENIQYF. The DNA of the CDR3 is TGTGCCAGCAGCTTGCTAGAAAACATTCAGTACTTC.